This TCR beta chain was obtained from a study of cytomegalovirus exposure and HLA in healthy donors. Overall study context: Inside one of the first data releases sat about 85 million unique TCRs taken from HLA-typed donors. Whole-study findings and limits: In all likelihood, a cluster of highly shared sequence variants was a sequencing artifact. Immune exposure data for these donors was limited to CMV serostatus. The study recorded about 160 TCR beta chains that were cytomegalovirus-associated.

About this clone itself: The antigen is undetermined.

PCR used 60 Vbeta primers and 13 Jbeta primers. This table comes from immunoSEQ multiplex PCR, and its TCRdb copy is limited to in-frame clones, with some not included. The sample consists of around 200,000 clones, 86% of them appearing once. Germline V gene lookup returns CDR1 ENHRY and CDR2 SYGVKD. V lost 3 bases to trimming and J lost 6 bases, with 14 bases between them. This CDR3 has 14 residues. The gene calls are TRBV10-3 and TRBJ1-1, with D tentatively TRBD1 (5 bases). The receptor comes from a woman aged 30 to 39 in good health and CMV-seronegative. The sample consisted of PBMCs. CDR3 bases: TGTGCCATCAGTGACGGGGGAGGGGAGGCTGAAGCTTTCTTT. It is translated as CAISDGGGEAEAFF.